What follows are 16 T cell receptor beta chains derived from one specimen sequenced in a study of lymphopenia after photon versus proton radiotherapy. Sequencing was performed with immunoSEQ multiplex PCR; in TCRdb, only in-frame clones are kept and a portion is missing. The sample comprises 50,000 to 70,000 clones, 75% to 90% of which are singletons, and 10% to 15% rests with the top ten. Specimen: peripheral blood, collected from a patient treated with proton-based radiotherapy. The receptors derive from a man older than 75 with esophageal cancer.

The chain employs TRBV5-1 and TRBJ1-1; perhaps TRBD1 as D (6 bases). V gave up 4 bases and J gave up 4 bases, with 20 bases separating them. Germline V lookup: CDR1 SGHRS, CDR2 YFSETQ. CDR3 length equals 16 residues. The CDR3 region has the DNA TGCGCCAGCAGCCCACCCCTCCCGACAGGAGCCACTGAAGCTTTCTTT. Its translation: CASSPPLPTGATEAFF.

The rearrangement joins TRBV5-1 to TRBJ2-1; D is ambiguous. The germline V gene has CDR1 SGHRS and CDR2 YFSETQ. Between the trimmed V and J ends, which lost 7 bases and 0 bases, there was a span of 14 bases. The CDR3 consists of 15 residues. The CDR3 region has the DNA TGCGCCAGCGCACGGACCGAGAGCTCCTACAATGAGCAGTTCTTC. It encodes CASARTESSYNEQFF.

The rearrangement joins TRBV6-5 to TRBJ2-5; no clear D gene. Trimming left V 3 bases short and J 5 bases short, with 7 bases between. Per the germline V gene, CDR1 is MNHEY and CDR2 is SVGAGI. This CDR3 contains 12 residues. The CDR3 region is CASSYPRETQYF. CDR3 in DNA: TGTGCCAGCAGTTATCCCAGGGAGACCCAGTACTTC.

This sequence joins TRBV2 and TRBJ2-6, with a possible D match to TRBD1 (6 bases). V was trimmed by 4 bases and J by 2 bases, leaving 15 bases between them. The CDR3 has 17 residues. CDR1 and CDR2 from the germline V gene are SNHLY and FYNNEI. CDR3: CASSVNRVITGANVLTF. The CDR3 nucleotides are TGTGCCAGCAGTGTAAACAGGGTTATAACTGGGGCCAACGTCCTGACTTTC.

This chain connects TRBV7-2 to TRBJ2-3; D assignment may be TRBD1 or TRBD2 (5 bases each). The CDR3 contains 17 residues. V shed 4 bases and J shed 4 bases, with 21 bases lying between them. Per the germline V gene, CDR1 is SGHTA and CDR2 is FQGNSA. The CDR3 is CASSSQLKEVGPDTQYF. DNA of the CDR3: TGTGCCAGCAGCTCCCAATTAAAGGAGGTGGGGCCAGATACGCAGTATTTT.

V and J are TRBV30 and TRBJ1-5; a possible D gene is TRBD1 (5 bases). Trimming cost V 0 bases and J 7 bases, with 13 bases left between them. Germline CDR1 GTSNPN, CDR2 SVGIG (reference sequence). CDR3 length: 14 residues. The CDR3 spells CAWSVLGGGQPQHF. In DNA form, the CDR3 reads TGTGCCTGGAGTGTATTGGGGGGAGGACAGCCCCAGCATTTT.

V gene TRBV10-3 combines with J gene TRBJ2-7, with a tentative D call TRBD2 (5 bases). With 6 bases removed from V and 2 bases from J, the gap between germline ends came to 11 bases. This CDR3 has 13 residues. CDR1 and CDR2 from the germline V gene are ENHRY and SYGVKD. The CDR3 DNA follows: TGTGCCATCAGGGACTGGCAAGCCTACGAGCAGTACTTC. Its translation is CAIRDWQAYEQYF.

The chain couples TRBV7-2 to TRBJ2-7; TRBD2 agrees at 8 bases. The CDR3 is 14 residues long. With 1 base clipped from V and 5 bases from J, the junction kept 4 bases outside the gene matches. The germline gives CDR1 SGHTA, CDR2 FQGNSA. The CDR3 DNA reads as TGTGCCAGCAGCTTAGGAGTAGCGGGAAACGAGCAGTACTTC. This gives the protein CASSLGVAGNEQYF. Drawing the rest from reference TRBV7-2 and TRBJ2-7, the complete variable domain is GAGVSQSPSNKVTEKGKDVELRCDPISGHTALYWYRQSLGQGLEFLIYFQGNSAPDKSGLPSDRFSAERTGGSVSTLTIQRTQQEDSAVYLCASSLGVAGNEQYFGPGTRLTVT.

This clone appeared a single time. The chain uses TRBV5-6 and TRBJ2-2; D gene uncertain. Trimming removed 2 bases from V and 4 bases from J, with 12 bases in between. The germline gives CDR1 SGHDT, CDR2 YYEEEE. The CDR3 is 15 residues long. The CDR3 region is CASSFRTASTGELFF. As DNA, the CDR3 is TGTGCCAGCAGCTTCCGTACAGCCTCCACCGGGGAGCTGTTTTTT.

The chain uses TRBV6-1 and TRBJ1-2, with unresolved D. This CDR3 region has 15 residues. CDR1 is MNHNS and CDR2 is SASEGT in the germline V gene. The V gene lost 0 bases and the J gene lost 8 bases, with 16 bases spanning the gap. CDR3 protein: CASSEALSSSDGYTF. The CDR3 DNA reads as TGTGCCAGCAGTGAAGCGCTAAGCAGTTCGGACGGCTACACCTTC.

V is TRBV5-1 and J is TRBJ1-1; 9 bases are a match to TRBD1. In germline, CDR1 is SGHRS, CDR2 YFSETQ. V trimming: 4 bases; J trimming: 9 bases; junction bases outside the gene matches: 10. The CDR3 is made up of 14 amino acids. CDR3 nucleotide sequence: TGCGCCAGCAGCCAAAGCCGACAGGGGGGTAAAGCTTTCTTT. Residues: CASSQSRQGGKAFF.

This clone appeared a few times. The gene calls are TRBV7-2 and TRBJ1-6; possibly TRBD1 for D (5 bases). CDR1 and CDR2 (germline): SGHTA, FQGNSA. V was pared by 4 bases and J by 5 bases, with 12 bases between. There are 15 residues in the CDR3. CDR3 coding DNA: TGTGCCAGCAGCTGGACGACAGAAAATAATTCACCCCTCCACTTT. It yields the protein CASSWTTENNSPLHF.

The rearrangement joins TRBV4-2 to TRBJ1-2; D might be TRBD1 (6 bases). CDR1 and CDR2 (germline): LGHNA, YNFKEQ. The CDR3 has 15 amino acids. The V gene lost 1 base and the J gene lost 7 bases, with 16 bases spanning the gap. The CDR3 sequence is CASSQVGSTGLGYTF. The CDR3 DNA reads as TGTGCCAGCAGCCAAGTCGGTTCAACAGGGCTTGGCTACACCTTC.

This chain uses TRBV6-5 with TRBJ2-4; D could derive from TRBD1 or TRBD2 (5 bases each). This CDR3 contains 15 residues. In germline, CDR1 is MNHEY, CDR2 SVGAGI. Trimming took 6 bases from V and 2 from J, leaving 14 bases between them. The CDR3 DNA is TGTGCCAGCAGCCACACGAGGGGCCCCAAAAACATTCAGTACTTC. It is translated as CASSHTRGPKNIQYF.

This clone was counted between two and nine times. The chain has TRBV12-5 and TRBJ1-1, with a possible D match to TRBD1 (6 bases). V lost 4 bases, J lost 0 bases, and 9 bases lay in between. Germline CDR1 and CDR2: LGHNT and FRNRAP. The CDR3 sequence is 14 residues long. CDR3 DNA: TGTGCTAGTGGTTGGGGGCAGCTGAACACTGAAGCTTTCTTT. Translation: CASGWGQLNTEAFF.

This clone turned up a few times. This CDR3 is CASSQDFTGGTGSNYGYTF. CDR3 DNA: TGTGCCAGCAGCCAAGATTTCACGGGCGGGACAGGGAGTAACTATGGCTACACCTTC. This rearrangement joins TRBV4-2 to TRBJ1-2, with 9 bases that match TRBD1. CDR3 length: 19 residues. The trim removed 0 bases at V and 1 base at J, leaving 12 bases unmatched. Germline V CDR1 and CDR2: LGHNA, YNFKEQ.